The clone carrying this T cell receptor beta chain was counted ten times or more. The target antigen is unknown. The sample belongs to a study of early T cells in non-severe SARS-CoV-2 infection. The wider study: The input, bulk RNA from unsorted whole blood, was sequenced, and chains were unpaired.

Study outcomes and limitations: Reliance on VDJdb matching favored anti-spike CD8 responses; private and CD4 specificities were missed.

The TCR library protocol was used to attach unique molecular identifiers. These identifiers were attached to individual cDNA molecules. TCRdb reprocessed the 5' RACE reads with MiXCR, giving one entry per CDR3 protein. Of over 30,000 distinct CDR3 sequences listed, less than 5.5% are singletons. The CDR3 extends over 12 amino acids. Germline V gene data show CDR1 as MNHNY and CDR2 as SVGAGI (reference sequence). Trimming took 7 bases from V and 5 from J, leaving 8 bases between them. The chain links TRBV6-6 to TRBJ2-2; D is undetermined. This receptor was obtained from an adult who was a healthcare worker with PCR-confirmed SARS-CoV-2 infection or an uninfected control (not recorded which). Sequencing was carried out using whole blood. Here the CDR3 DNA reads TGTGCCAGCAATCTTTTAACCGGGGAGCTGTTTTTT. It is translated as CASNLLTGELFF.